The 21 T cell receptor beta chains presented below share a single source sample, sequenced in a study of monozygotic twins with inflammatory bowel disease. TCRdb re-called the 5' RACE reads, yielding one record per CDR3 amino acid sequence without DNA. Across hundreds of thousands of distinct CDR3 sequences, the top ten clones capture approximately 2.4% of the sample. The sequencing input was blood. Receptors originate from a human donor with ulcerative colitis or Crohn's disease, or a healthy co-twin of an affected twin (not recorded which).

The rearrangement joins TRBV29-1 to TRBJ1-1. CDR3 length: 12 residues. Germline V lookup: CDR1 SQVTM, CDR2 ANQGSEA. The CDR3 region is CSAAGSGAEAFF.

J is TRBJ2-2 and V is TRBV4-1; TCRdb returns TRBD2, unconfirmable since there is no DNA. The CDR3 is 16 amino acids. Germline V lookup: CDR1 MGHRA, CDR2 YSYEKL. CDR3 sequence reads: CASSPPGLAITGELFF.

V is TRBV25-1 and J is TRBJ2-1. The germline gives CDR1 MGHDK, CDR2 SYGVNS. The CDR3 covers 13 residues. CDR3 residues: CASSAQLNNEQFF.

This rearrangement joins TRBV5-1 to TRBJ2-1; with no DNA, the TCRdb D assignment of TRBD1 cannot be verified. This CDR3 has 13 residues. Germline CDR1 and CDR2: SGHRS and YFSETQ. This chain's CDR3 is CASSSGQGFEQFF.

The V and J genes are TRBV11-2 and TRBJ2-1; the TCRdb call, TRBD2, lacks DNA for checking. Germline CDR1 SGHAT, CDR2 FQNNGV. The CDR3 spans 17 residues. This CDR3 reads CASSRGLAGGSYNEQFF.

The CDR3 here is CASSSLAGGPETQYF. The chain recombines TRBV5-6 with TRBJ2-5; the TRBD2 assignment by TCRdb is unverifiable without DNA. The CDR3 spans 15 residues. The germline gives CDR1 SGHDT, CDR2 YYEEEE.

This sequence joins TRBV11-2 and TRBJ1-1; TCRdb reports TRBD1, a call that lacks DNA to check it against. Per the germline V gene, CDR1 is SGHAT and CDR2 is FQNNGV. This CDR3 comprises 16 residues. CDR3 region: CASSLSGAGVNTEAFF.

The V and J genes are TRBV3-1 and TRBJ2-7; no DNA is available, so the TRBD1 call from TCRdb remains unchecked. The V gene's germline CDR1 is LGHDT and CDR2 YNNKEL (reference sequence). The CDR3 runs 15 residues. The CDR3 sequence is CASSPTRTVIYEQYF.

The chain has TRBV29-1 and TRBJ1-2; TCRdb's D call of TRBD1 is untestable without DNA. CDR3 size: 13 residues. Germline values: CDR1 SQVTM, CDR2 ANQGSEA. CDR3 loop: CSVESGSRYGYTF.

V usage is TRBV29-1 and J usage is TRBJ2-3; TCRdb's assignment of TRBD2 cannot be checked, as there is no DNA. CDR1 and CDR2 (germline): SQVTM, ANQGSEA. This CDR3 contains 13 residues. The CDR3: CSVRRGLTDTQYF.

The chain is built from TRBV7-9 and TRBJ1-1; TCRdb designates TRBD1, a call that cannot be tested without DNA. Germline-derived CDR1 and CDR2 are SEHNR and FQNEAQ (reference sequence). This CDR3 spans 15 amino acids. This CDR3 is CASSSRQTMNTEAFF.

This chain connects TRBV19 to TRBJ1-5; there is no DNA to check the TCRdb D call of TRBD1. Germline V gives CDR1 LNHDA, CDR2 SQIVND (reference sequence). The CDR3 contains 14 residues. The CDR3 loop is CASSIQGSGQPQHF. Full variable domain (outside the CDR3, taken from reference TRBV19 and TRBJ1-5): DGGITQSPKYLFRKEGQNVTLSCEQNLNHDAMYWYRQDPGQGLRLIYYSQIVNDFQKGDIAEGYSVSREKKESFPLTVTSAQKNPTAFYLCASSIQGSGQPQHFGDGTRLSIL.

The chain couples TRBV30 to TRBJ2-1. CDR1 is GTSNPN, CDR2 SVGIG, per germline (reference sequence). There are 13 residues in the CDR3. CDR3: CAWSVQVDNEQFF. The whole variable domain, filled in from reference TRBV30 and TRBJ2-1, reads SQTIHQWPATLVQPVGSPLSLECTVEGTSNPNLYWYRQAAGRGLQLLFYSVGIGQISSEVPQNLSASRPQDRQFILSSKKLLLSDSGFYLCAWSVQVDNEQFFGPGTRLTVL.

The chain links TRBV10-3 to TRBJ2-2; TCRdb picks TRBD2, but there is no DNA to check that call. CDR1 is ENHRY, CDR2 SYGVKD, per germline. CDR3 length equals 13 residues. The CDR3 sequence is CAISSEATGELFF.

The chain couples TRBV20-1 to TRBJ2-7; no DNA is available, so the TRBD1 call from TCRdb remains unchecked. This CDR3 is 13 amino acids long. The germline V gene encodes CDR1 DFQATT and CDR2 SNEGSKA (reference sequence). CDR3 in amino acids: CSFSGTPTYEQYF.

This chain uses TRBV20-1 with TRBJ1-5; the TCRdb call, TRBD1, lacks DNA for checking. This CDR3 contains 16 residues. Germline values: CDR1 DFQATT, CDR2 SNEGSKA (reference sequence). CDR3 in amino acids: CSARSGQGASNQPQHF.

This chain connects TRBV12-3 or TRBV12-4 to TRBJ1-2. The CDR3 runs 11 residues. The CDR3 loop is CASSFRQGYTF.

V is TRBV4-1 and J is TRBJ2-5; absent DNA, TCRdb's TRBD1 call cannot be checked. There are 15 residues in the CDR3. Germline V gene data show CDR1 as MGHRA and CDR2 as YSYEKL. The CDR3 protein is CASSLHRGLQETQYF.

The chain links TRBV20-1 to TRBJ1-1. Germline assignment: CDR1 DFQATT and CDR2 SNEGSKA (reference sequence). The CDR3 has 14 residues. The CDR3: CSAMAGGLNTEAFF.

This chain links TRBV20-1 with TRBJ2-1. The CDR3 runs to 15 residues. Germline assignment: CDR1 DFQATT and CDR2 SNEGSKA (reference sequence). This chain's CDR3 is CSAREEGGSYNEQFF.

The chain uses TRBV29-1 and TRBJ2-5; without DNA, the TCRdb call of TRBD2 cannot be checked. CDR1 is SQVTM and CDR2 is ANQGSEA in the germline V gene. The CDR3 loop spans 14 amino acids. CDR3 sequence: CSVVTGTTLETQYF.